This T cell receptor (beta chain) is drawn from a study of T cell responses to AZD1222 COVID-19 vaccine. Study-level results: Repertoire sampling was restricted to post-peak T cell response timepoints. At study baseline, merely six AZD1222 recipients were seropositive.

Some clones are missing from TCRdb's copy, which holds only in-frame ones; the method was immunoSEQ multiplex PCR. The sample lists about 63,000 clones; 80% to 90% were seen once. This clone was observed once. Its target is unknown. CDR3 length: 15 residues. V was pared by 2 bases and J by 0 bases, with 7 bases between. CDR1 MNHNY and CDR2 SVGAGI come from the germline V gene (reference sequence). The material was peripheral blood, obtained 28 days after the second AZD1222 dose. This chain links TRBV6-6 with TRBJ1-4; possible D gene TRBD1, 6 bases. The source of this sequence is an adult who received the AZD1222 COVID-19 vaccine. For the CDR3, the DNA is TGTGCCAGCAGTTACCAGGGGCCAACTAATGAAAAACTGTTTTTT. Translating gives CASSYQGPTNEKLFF.